What follows are 5 T cell receptor beta chains derived from one specimen sequenced in a study of cytomegalovirus exposure and HLA in healthy donors. It was with 60 Vbeta and 13 Jbeta primers that the PCR ran. Measured with immunoSEQ multiplex PCR; TCRdb has only the in-frame clones, and not every one. The profile shows about 150,000 clones, approximately 73% of them singletons. Sequenced material: PBMCs. All receptors come from a young woman in good health and CMV-seronegative.

This chain uses TRBV5-6 with TRBJ1-6, with 7 bases that match TRBD1. Trimming removed 8 bases from V and 9 bases from J; junction bases left unmatched: 11. This CDR3 spans 14 amino acids. CDR1 is SGHDT, CDR2 YYEEEE, per germline. CDR3 nucleotide sequence: TGTGCCAGTCAGGGGGTTCAGGGGTCTTCACCCCTCCACTTT. Its translation: CASQGVQGSSPLHF.

The rearrangement links TRBV19 to TRBJ2-7; tentative D call: TRBD2 (5 bases). The CDR3 contains 13 residues. The V gene's germline CDR1 is LNHDA and CDR2 SQIVND (reference sequence). V was trimmed by 3 bases and J by 4 bases, leaving 10 bases between them. For the CDR3, the DNA is TGTGCCAGTAGTATCCTCCCGGGGTACGAGCAGTACTTC. Its protein is CASSILPGYEQYF.

This clone was recorded once. The chain is built from TRBV7-2 and TRBJ1-1; a weak D match, TRBD1 (6 bases). V dropped 2 bases and J dropped 5 bases, with 12 bases sitting between them. The CDR3 totals 14 residues. Looked up from germline, CDR1 is SGHTA and CDR2 is FQGNSA. The CDR3 DNA follows: TGTGCCAGCAGCTTACAGGGGCTGGATACTGAAGCTTTCTTT. Protein product: CASSLQGLDTEAFF. Complete variable domain (other parts from reference TRBV7-2 and TRBJ1-1): GAGVSQSPSNKVTEKGKDVELRCDPISGHTALYWYRQSLGQGLEFLIYFQGNSAPDKSGLPSDRFSAERTGGSVSTLTIQRTQQEDSAVYLCASSLQGLDTEAFFGQGTRLTVV.

V and J are TRBV18 and TRBJ2-5, with TRBD2 matching over 7 bases. This CDR3 has 15 residues. The germline gives CDR1 KGHSH, CDR2 LQKENI. Trimming took 2 bases from V and 2 from J; bases not matched to a gene: 5. The CDR3 loop is CASSPNGGGQETQYF. CDR3 in DNA: TGTGCCAGCTCACCAAACGGCGGGGGTCAAGAGACCCAGTACTTC. The variable domain in full, completed from reference TRBV18 and TRBJ2-5, reads NAGVMQNPRHLVRRRGQEARLRCSPMKGHSHVYWYRQLPEEGLKFMVYLQKENIIDESGMPKERFSAEFPKEGPSILRIQQVVRGDSAAYFCASSPNGGGQETQYFGPGTRLLVL.

This clone was counted between two and nine times. V usage is TRBV13 and J usage is TRBJ2-7; TRBD2 matches 11 bases. V lost 1 base to trimming and J lost 2 bases; unmatched junction nucleotides: 10. This CDR3 has 18 residues. CDR1 PRHDT and CDR2 FYEKMQ come from the germline V gene (reference sequence). The chain's CDR3 is CASSLAGTSGYNPYEQYV. CDR3 DNA: TGTGCCAGCAGCTTAGCCGGGACTAGCGGATATAATCCCTACGAGCAGTACGTC.